This is a list of T cell receptor beta chains from one sample in a study of cytomegalovirus exposure and HLA in healthy donors. Produced via immunoSEQ multiplex PCR; TCRdb's table is partial and in-frame only. This table holds about 190,000 clones, roughly 76% found once. The specimen was PBMCs. The receptors were gathered from a young woman in good health and CMV-seropositive. CDR3s include the opening cysteine and the closing phenylalanine or tryptophan. D genes are given only for firm matches. Expanded clones get a size class; other rows say once, few or many, or leave the size out.

d_call: -
clone_size: -
j_call: TRBJ1-1
v_call: TRBV30
cdr3_nt: TGTGCCTGGAGTGACAGGGCCACTGAAGCTTTCTTT
cdr3_aa: CAWSDRATEAFF

d_call: TRBD1
clone_size: few
j_call: TRBJ2-1
v_call: TRBV2
cdr3_nt: TGTGCCAGCAGTTCCGGGACAGGGTTCTATGAGCAGTTCTTC
cdr3_aa: CASSSGTGFYEQFF

d_call: TRBD1
clone_size: -
j_call: TRBJ1-1
v_call: TRBV5-6
cdr3_nt: TGTGCCAGCAGCTGGACAGGGGGGACTGAAGCTTTCTTT
cdr3_aa: CASSWTGGTEAFF

d_call: -
clone_size: -
j_call: TRBJ1-1
v_call: TRBV18
cdr3_nt: TGTGCCAGCTCCCCTTCGGGGGGGAACACTGAAGCTTTCTTT
cdr3_aa: CASSPSGGNTEAFF

d_call: -
clone_size: few
j_call: TRBJ2-6
v_call: TRBV30
cdr3_nt: TGTGCCTGGAGTGCGAGGGTGGGTGGGGCCAACGTCCTGACTTTC
cdr3_aa: CAWSARVGGANVLTF

d_call: -
clone_size: -
j_call: TRBJ2-5
v_call: TRBV19
cdr3_nt: TGTGCCAGTAGCGGCAGGGTCGACGAGACCCAGTACTTC
cdr3_aa: CASSGRVDETQYF

d_call: TRBD1
clone_size: -
j_call: TRBJ1-1
v_call: TRBV28
cdr3_nt: TGTGCCAGCAGTTCCCTGGGACAGGGTGATAGGGCTGAAGCTTTCTTT
cdr3_aa: CASSSLGQGDRAEAFF

d_call: TRBD2
clone_size: -
j_call: TRBJ2-1
v_call: TRBV7-7
cdr3_nt: TGTGCCAGCAGCTCGGGGACTAGCGGCAATGAGCAGTTCTTC
cdr3_aa: CASSSGTSGNEQFF

d_call: TRBD2
clone_size: -
j_call: TRBJ2-7
v_call: TRBV6-5
cdr3_nt: TGTGCCAGCAGTGGAAGGACTAGCTTTCCTTACGAGCAGTACTTC
cdr3_aa: CASSGRTSFPYEQYF

d_call: TRBD1
clone_size: -
j_call: TRBJ1-2
v_call: TRBV18
cdr3_nt: TGTGCCAGCTCACCCCGGGACAGGGTATTATATGGCTACACCTTC
cdr3_aa: CASSPRDRVLYGYTF